This T cell receptor (beta chain) is drawn from a study of a mutant IDH1 vaccine in newly diagnosed glioma. Assay: immunoSEQ multiplex PCR; the TCRdb copy retains only in-frame clones and omits some. The profile shows 45,000 to 55,000 clones, around 85% of them singletons. Of note for this clone: As yet, its antigen is unknown.

Stated time point: week 47, end of study. The vaccine gave 300 ug of a 20-mer mutant IDH1 peptide subcutaneously per dose. Sample: PBMCs, taken from a glioma patient whose treatment included an IDH1 peptide vaccine. The TCR was taken from a woman aged 25 to 39 with glioma. Some clones in this sample may be carry-over from other donors' samples.

The CDR3 DNA sequence: TGTGCCATCAGTCCGGGCTCGTCTACCGAAGCTTTCTTT. It encodes CAISPGSSTEAFF. The chain carries TRBV10-3 and TRBJ1-1; D is undetermined. CDR3 length: 13 residues. Trimming stripped 5 bases from V and 8 bases from J, with 15 bases between. Germline CDR1 and CDR2: ENHRY and SYGVKD.